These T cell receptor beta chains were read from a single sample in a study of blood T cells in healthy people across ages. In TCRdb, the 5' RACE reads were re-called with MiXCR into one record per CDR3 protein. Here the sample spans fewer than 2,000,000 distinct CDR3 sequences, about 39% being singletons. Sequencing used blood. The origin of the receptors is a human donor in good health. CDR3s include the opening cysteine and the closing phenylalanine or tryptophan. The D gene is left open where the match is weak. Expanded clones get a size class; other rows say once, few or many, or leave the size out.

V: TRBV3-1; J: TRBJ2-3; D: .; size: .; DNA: TGTGCCAGCAGCCCCACTTTGGTTCTTCGGGGGATCACAGATACGCAGTATTTT; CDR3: CASSPTLVLRGITDTQYF
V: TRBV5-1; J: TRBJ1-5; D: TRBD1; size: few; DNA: TGCGCCAGCAGCCCAGGATTGACAGGGTTCGGGAATCAGCCCCAGCATTTT; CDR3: CASSPGLTGFGNQPQHF
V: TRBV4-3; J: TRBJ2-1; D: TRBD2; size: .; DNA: TGCGCCAGCAGCCAAACACGGACTAGCGGGAGGGTGAATGAGCAGTTCTTC; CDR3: CASSQTRTSGRVNEQFF
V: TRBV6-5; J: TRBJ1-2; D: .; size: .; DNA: TGTGCCAGCAGTTACACCCAGGGTGGAGACTATGGCTACACCTTC; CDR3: CASSYTQGGDYGYTF
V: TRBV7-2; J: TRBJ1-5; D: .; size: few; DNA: TGTGCCAGCAGCCCCTGGACAGATCTCAATCAGCCCCAGCATTTT; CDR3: CASSPWTDLNQPQHF
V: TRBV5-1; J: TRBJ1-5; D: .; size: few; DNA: TGCGCCAGCAGCCTGTTGGGGACCATAAGCAATCAGCCCCAGCATTTT; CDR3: CASSLLGTISNQPQHF
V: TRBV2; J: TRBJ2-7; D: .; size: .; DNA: TGTGCCAGTGATCAGGGGAATCCCTCCTACGAGCAGTACTTC; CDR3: CASDQGNPSYEQYF
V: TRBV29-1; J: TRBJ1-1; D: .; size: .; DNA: TGCAGCGCCGAGCTGGGGGGGGCAGGCACTGAAGCTTTCTTT; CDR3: CSAELGGAGTEAFF
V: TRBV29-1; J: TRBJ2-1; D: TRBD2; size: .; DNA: TGCAGCGTTGATTCGAGCGGGGGGAGGGATGAGCAGTTCTTC; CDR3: CSVDSSGGRDEQFF
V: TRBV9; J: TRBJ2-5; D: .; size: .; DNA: TGTGCCAGCAGCGCCGGGACCCAAGAGGGTGGAGAGACCCAGTACTTC; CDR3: CASSAGTQEGGETQYF